Listed here are 20 T cell receptor beta chains from one sample, sequenced in a study of blood T cell repertoires in COVID-19. Generated by immunoSEQ multiplex PCR, the TCRdb table keeps only in-frame clones and is missing some. Of fewer than 180,000 clones listed, around 85% are singletons. Sequencing used peripheral blood. The origin of the receptors is a man between 65 and 79 years old with acute or convalescent COVID-19.

In the case of this clone: Sequence at one end of the junction differs from germline and may be a read error. V and J are TRBV7-7 and TRBJ1-1, with D hard to call. The CDR3 has 13 residues. CDR1 is SSHAT, CDR2 FNYEAQ, per germline (reference sequence). The CDR3 reads CASSPTLNTEAFF. The CDR3, as DNA: TGTGCTAGCAGCCCCACACTGAACACTGAAGCTTTCTTT.

The chain carries TRBV9 and TRBJ2-4; the match to TRBD2 covers 7 bases. The CDR3 covers 13 residues. V gave up 10 bases and J gave up 8 bases; unmatched junction bases: 12. CDR1 is SGDLS and CDR2 is YYNGEE in the germline V gene. The CDR3 DNA sequence: TGTGCCGGGTCCCGGGATGCGGGGGACATTCAGTACTTC. Protein: CAGSRDAGDIQYF.

The chain couples TRBV27 to TRBJ1-2, with TRBD1 identical over 7 bases. The trim removed 6 bases at V and 5 bases at J, leaving 9 bases unmatched. CDR1 is MNHEY and CDR2 is SMNVEV in the germline V gene (reference sequence). The CDR3 loop spans 14 amino acids. CDR3 amino acids: CASRPGTVSYGYTF. CDR3 in DNA: TGTGCCAGCAGACCAGGGACAGTATCATATGGCTACACCTTC.

This sequence joins TRBV7-2 and TRBJ2-2; 10 nucleotides agree with TRBD2. Germline CDR1 SGHTA, CDR2 FQGNSA. CDR3 size: 16 residues. V gave up 5 bases and J gave up 5 bases; unmatched junction bases: 8. CDR3 sequence (DNA): TGTGCCAGCAGCCGTACCTCGACTAGCGGGACCGGGGAGCTGTTTTTT. Encoded protein: CASSRTSTSGTGELFF.

The chain couples TRBV7-9 to TRBJ2-2; TRBD1 matches 9 bases. This CDR3 is 17 amino acids long. With V trimmed by 2 bases and J by 5 bases, 9 bases remained unmatched. Germline V lookup: CDR1 SEHNR, CDR2 FQNEAQ (reference sequence). This chain's CDR3 is CASSLSSGQGFTGELFF. As DNA, the CDR3 is TGTGCCAGCAGCTTATCCTCCGGACAGGGGTTTACCGGGGAGCTGTTTTTT.

The chain is built from TRBV29-1 and TRBJ1-1; no clear D gene. Per germline, CDR1 SQVTM and CDR2 ANQGSEA. Trimming took off 2 bases at V and 4 bases at J, with 8 bases between the two ends. There are 12 residues in the CDR3. In DNA, the CDR3 is TGCAGCGTTGAATTTGGTAGCACTGAAGCTTTCTTT. Amino acids: CSVEFGSTEAFF.

This clone showed up just a few times. This chain's CDR3 is CASSVLATNEKLFF. The CDR3 DNA reads TGTGCCAGCAGTGTCTTAGCAACTAATGAAAAACTGTTTTTT. V and J are TRBV2 and TRBJ1-4; D unclear. In germline, CDR1 is SNHLY, CDR2 FYNNEI. V was trimmed by 4 bases and J by 0 bases, leaving 6 bases between them. This CDR3 has 14 amino acids.

The table lists this clone with a count of one. The gene calls are TRBV7-8 and TRBJ2-1, with D maybe TRBD1 (6 bases). With 1 base removed from V and 0 bases from J, the gap between germline ends came to 16 bases. The CDR3 has 18 residues. Germline values: CDR1 SGHVS, CDR2 FQNEAQ. The CDR3: CASSLEVLGAGSYNEQFF. DNA of the CDR3: TGTGCCAGCAGCTTAGAGGTGTTGGGGGCCGGCTCCTACAATGAGCAGTTCTTC.

The chain combines TRBV5-5 with TRBJ2-3; 11 nucleotides agree with TRBD2. The V gene's germline CDR1 is SGHKS and CDR2 YYEKEE (reference sequence). After removal of 2 bases from V and 1 base from J, the junction contained 3 bases not matched to a gene. The CDR3 consists of 16 residues. The CDR3 loop reads CASSFRLAGRTDTQYF. The CDR3 DNA follows: TGTGCCAGCAGCTTCAGACTAGCGGGGCGCACAGATACGCAGTATTTT.

This sequence joins TRBV28 and TRBJ2-7, with 8 bases aligning to TRBD2. Trimming at V came to 1 base and at J to 3 bases, leaving 8 bases not matched to a gene. CDR3 size: 16 residues. From germline, CDR1 is MDHEN and CDR2 SYDVKM. DNA for the CDR3: TGTGCCAGCAGTTTATCGGGAGGGGAGGGACGCTACGAGCAGTACTTC. Its translation is CASSLSGGEGRYEQYF.

The chain joins TRBV6-5 to TRBJ1-5; 7 nucleotides line up with TRBD1. V was clipped by 6 bases and J by 0 bases; unmatched bases: 5. Germline CDR1 is MNHEY and CDR2 is SVGAGI. The CDR3 covers 15 residues. CDR3 nucleotides: TGTGCCAGCAGACGCGGACAGGATAGCAATCAGCCCCAGCATTTT. Translated: CASRRGQDSNQPQHF.

The CDR3 DNA is TGTGCCAGCAGTCCCGGGAGCCCTAGCACAGATACGCAGTATTTT. Translation: CASSPGSPSTDTQYF. V gene TRBV6-2 or TRBV6-3 combines with J gene TRBJ2-3, with a possible D match to TRBD2 (6 bases). The CDR3 has 15 residues. Looked up from germline, CDR1 is MNHEY and CDR2 is SVGEGT. Trimming stripped 5 bases from V and 0 bases from J, with 12 bases between.

V and J are TRBV21-1 and TRBJ2-3; the table's TRBD2 call for D was not verified on the DNA. TRBV21-1 is listed as a pseudogene. The length of the CDR3 is 16 residues. The CDR3 protein is CASSGQGLAGTDTQYF. CDR3 nucleotide sequence: TGTGCCAGCAGCGGACAGGGACTAGCGGGCACAGATACGCAGTATTTT.

The V and J genes are TRBV7-9 and TRBJ2-7; no reliable D call. Between the trimmed V and J ends, which lost 5 bases and 3 bases, there was a span of 14 bases. The CDR3 has 14 amino acids. The V gene's germline CDR1 is SEHNR and CDR2 FQNEAQ (reference sequence). The CDR3 coding sequence is TGTGCCAGCAGCGCAAAGCCCCCCCTCTACGAGCAGTACTTC. It is translated as CASSAKPPLYEQYF.

The table lists this clone with a count of one. This chain connects TRBV11-2 to TRBJ1-2; 7 nucleotides match TRBD1. V gave up 7 bases and J gave up 0 bases; unmatched junction bases: 5. The germline CDR1 and CDR2 sequences are SGHAT and FQNNGV. CDR3 length equals 14 residues. CDR3 residues: CASTPDRANYGYTF. CDR3 DNA sequence: TGTGCCAGCACCCCAGACAGGGCTAACTATGGCTACACCTTC.

V usage is TRBV7-6 and J usage is TRBJ2-3; 8 nucleotides align to TRBD2. Germline loops: CDR1 SGHVS, CDR2 FNYEAQ. J gave up 2 bases and V 1 base, and 5 bases lay outside the gene matches. CDR3 length: 16 residues. In nucleotides, the CDR3 is TGTGCCAGCAGCTTAGGACTACTAGCGGCCACAGATACGCAGTATTTT. Its protein product is CASSLGLLAATDTQYF.

The chain couples TRBV6-5 to TRBJ2-2; D possibly corresponds to TRBD2 (6 bases). Trimming removed 7 bases at V and 5 bases at J, with 11 bases between. Germline values: CDR1 MNHEY, CDR2 SVGAGI. CDR3 length: 13 amino acids. In DNA, the CDR3 is TGTGCCAGCAACCAAGGAGGGACCGGGGAGCTGTTTTTT. Protein sequence: CASNQGGTGELFF.

This clone has ten or more counts. In DNA form, the CDR3 reads TGTGCCACCAGCAGAGAGAGGGGGACAGGCGGCTACACCTTC. This sequence encodes CATSRERGTGGYTF. The chain has TRBV15 and TRBJ1-2; 8 bases map to TRBD1. The CDR3 is 14 amino acids. The ends lost 0 bases at V and 8 bases at J; junction bases unmatched: 5. CDR1 LNHNV and CDR2 YYDKDF come from the germline V gene (reference sequence).

The chain is built from TRBV7-2 and TRBJ2-2; D is possibly TRBD2 (6 bases). The CDR3 covers 15 residues. The V and J ends lost 1 base and 2 bases respectively, with 8 bases between them. Per the germline V gene, CDR1 is SGHTA and CDR2 is FQGNSA. CDR3 in DNA: TGTGCCAGCAGCTTAGATAGCGGAAACACCGGGGAGCTGTTTTTT. Amino acids: CASSLDSGNTGELFF. Full variable domain (missing parts from reference TRBV7-2 and TRBJ2-2): GAGVSQSPSNKVTEKGKDVELRCDPISGHTALYWYRQSLGQGLEFLIYFQGNSAPDKSGLPSDRFSAERTGGSVSTLTIQRTQQEDSAVYLCASSLDSGNTGELFFGEGSRLTVL.

This rearrangement joins TRBV6-2 or TRBV6-3 to TRBJ2-5; 10 bases map to TRBD2. CDR1 is MNHEY, CDR2 SVGEGT, per germline. The trim removed 3 bases at V and 5 bases at J, leaving 9 bases unmatched. CDR3 length equals 16 residues. The CDR3 bases are TGTGCCAGCAGTTATTTCAGCGGGAGGGTTGAGGAGACCCAGTACTTC. Translation gives CASSYFSGRVEETQYF.